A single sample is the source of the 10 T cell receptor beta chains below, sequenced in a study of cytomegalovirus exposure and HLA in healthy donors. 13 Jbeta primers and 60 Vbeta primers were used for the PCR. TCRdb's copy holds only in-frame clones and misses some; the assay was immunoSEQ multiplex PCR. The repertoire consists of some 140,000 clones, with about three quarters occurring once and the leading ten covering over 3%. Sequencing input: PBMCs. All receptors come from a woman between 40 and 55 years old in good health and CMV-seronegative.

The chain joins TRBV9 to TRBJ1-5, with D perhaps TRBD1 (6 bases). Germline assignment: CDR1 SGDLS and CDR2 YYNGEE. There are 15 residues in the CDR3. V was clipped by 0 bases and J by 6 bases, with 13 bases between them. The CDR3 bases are TGTGCCAGCAGCGTAGGGACAGCCACCGGTCAGCCCCAGCATTTT. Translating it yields CASSVGTATGQPQHF.

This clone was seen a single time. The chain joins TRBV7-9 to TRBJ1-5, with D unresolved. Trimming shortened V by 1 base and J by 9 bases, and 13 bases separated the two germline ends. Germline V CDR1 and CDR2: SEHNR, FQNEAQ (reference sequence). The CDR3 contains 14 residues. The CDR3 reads CASSLGSGSGPQHF. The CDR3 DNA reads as TGTGCCAGCAGCTTAGGGTCCGGGTCGGGGCCCCAGCATTTT. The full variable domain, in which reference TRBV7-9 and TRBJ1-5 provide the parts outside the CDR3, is DTGVSQNPRHKITKRGQNVTFRCDPISEHNRLYWYRQTLGQGPEFLTYFQNEAQLEKSRLLSDRFSAERPKGSFSTLEIQRTEQGDSAMYLCASSLGSGSGPQHFGDGTRLSIL.

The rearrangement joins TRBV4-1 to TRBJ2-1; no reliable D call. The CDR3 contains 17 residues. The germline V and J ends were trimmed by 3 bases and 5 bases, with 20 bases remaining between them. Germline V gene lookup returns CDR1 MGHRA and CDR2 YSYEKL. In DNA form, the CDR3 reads TGCGCCAGCAGCCAGACTCGACCCCAGAGGTCCCACAATGAGCAGTTCTTC. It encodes CASSQTRPQRSHNEQFF.

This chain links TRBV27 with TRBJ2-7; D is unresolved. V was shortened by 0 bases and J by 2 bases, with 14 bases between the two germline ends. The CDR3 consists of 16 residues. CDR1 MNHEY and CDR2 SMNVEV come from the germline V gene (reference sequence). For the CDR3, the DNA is TGTGCCAGCAGTTTATCGGTCAGAGGAAGCGCCTACGAGCAGTACTTC. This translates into CASSLSVRGSAYEQYF.

CDR3 sequence reads: CASSFTSGTAYTQYF. In nucleotides, the CDR3 is TGTGCCAGCAGTTTCACTAGCGGAACCGCTTATACGCAGTATTTT. The chain links TRBV28 to TRBJ2-3, with 8 bases lining up with TRBD2. Trimming took 3 bases from V and 7 from J; bases not matched to a gene: 9. From germline, CDR1 is MDHEN and CDR2 SYDVKM. This CDR3 region has 15 residues.

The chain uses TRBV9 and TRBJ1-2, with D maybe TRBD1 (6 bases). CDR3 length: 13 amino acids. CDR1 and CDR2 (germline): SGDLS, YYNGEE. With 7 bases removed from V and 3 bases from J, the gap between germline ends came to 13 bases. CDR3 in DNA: TGTGCCAGCCAAGAGGGGGTTCACTATGGCTACACCTTC. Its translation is CASQEGVHYGYTF.

CDR3 residues: CASSPPGQGHEKLFF. DNA for the CDR3: TGTGCCAGCAGCCCCCCGGGACAGGGCCATGAAAAACTGTTTTTT. The rearrangement joins TRBV7-9 to TRBJ1-4; 9 nucleotides agree with TRBD1. V dropped 5 bases and J dropped 6; count of bases not matched to a gene: 7. The germline gives CDR1 SEHNR, CDR2 FQNEAQ (reference sequence). The CDR3 contains 15 residues.

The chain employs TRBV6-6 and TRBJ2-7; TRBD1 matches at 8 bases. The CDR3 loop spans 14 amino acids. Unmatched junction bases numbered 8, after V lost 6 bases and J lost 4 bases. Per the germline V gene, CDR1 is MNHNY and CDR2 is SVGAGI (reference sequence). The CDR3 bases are TGTGCCAGCAGCTTCGGACAGGGCCCGTACGAGCAGTACTTC. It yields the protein CASSFGQGPYEQYF.

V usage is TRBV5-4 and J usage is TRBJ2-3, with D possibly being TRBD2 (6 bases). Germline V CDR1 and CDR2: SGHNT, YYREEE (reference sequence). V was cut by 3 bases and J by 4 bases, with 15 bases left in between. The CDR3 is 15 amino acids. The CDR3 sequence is CASSWVRGSADTQYF. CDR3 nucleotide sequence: TGTGCCAGCAGCTGGGTACGGGGGTCGGCAGATACGCAGTATTTT.

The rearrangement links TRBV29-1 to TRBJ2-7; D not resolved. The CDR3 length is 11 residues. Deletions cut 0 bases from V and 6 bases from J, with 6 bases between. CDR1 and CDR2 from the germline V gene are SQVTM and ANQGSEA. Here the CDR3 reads CSVEDTAEQYF. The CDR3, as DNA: TGCAGCGTTGAAGACACAGCCGAGCAGTACTTC.